Below, 7 T cell receptor beta chains from the same sample are listed, as sequenced in a study of radiotherapy plus CTLA-4 blockade in lung cancer. Sequencing was performed with immunoSEQ multiplex PCR; in TCRdb, only in-frame clones are kept and a portion is missing. The data contain about 97,000 clones, roughly 79% of them seen just once; the ten biggest clones take up around 2.8%. This material consisted of peripheral blood, taken from a patient treated with radiotherapy plus ipilimumab. The receptors shown here come from a human donor with non-small cell lung cancer who had a partial response to radiotherapy plus ipilimumab. Some clones in this sample may be carry-over from other donors' samples.

The chain recombines TRBV4-2 with TRBJ2-2, with 8 bases fitting TRBD1. V was clipped by 0 bases and J by 4 bases; unmatched bases: 7. The CDR3 is made up of 17 amino acids. Germline V lookup: CDR1 LGHNA, CDR2 YNFKEQ. In DNA form, the CDR3 reads TGTGCCAGCAGCCAAGATCTCCCCAGGGGGCTCACCGGGGAGCTGTTTTTT. This gives the protein CASSQDLPRGLTGELFF.

The chain couples TRBV27 to TRBJ2-1, with 8 bases lining up with TRBD2. After removal of 6 bases from V and 9 bases from J, the junction contained 10 bases not matched to a gene. The CDR3 runs 14 residues. The V gene's germline CDR1 is MNHEY and CDR2 SMNVEV (reference sequence). CDR3 nucleotide sequence: TGTGCCAGCAGAGTCGGTAGCGGGAAGGGTGAGCAGTTCTTC. It encodes CASRVGSGKGEQFF.

This clone has only one observation. This chain uses TRBV9 with TRBJ2-5, with 10 nucleotides matching TRBD1. The end of the DNA fits TRBJ2-7 better, so the J call may be wrong. The germline V gene has CDR1 SGDLS and CDR2 YYNGEE. The CDR3 contains 14 residues. The CDR3 is CASSSRDRGDEQYF. The CDR3, as DNA: TGTGCCAGCAGCTCCCGGGACAGGGGCGACGAGCAGTACTTC.

With regard to this clone: The identical CDR3 is also encoded by other nucleotide sequences in the sample. The chain joins TRBV9 to TRBJ2-3; D not resolved. This CDR3 comprises 14 residues. V dropped 0 bases and J dropped 5 bases, with 10 bases sitting between them. Germline V gene sequence: CDR1 SGDLS, CDR2 YYNGEE. In DNA, the CDR3 is TGTGCCAGCAGCGTAGCGGCAGGCGAAGATACGCAGTATTTT. This gives the protein CASSVAAGEDTQYF.

This clone occurred a few times. This sequence joins TRBV18 and TRBJ1-1, with D uncertain. Looked up from germline, CDR1 is KGHSH and CDR2 is LQKENI. The CDR3 has 14 residues. The ends were cut back, 3 bases at V and 4 bases at J, with 12 bases in the middle. CDR3 amino acids: CASSPSASSTEAFF. The DNA for the CDR3 is TGTGCCAGCTCACCCTCGGCATCTAGCACTGAAGCTTTCTTT.

This clone has only a few counts. The chain joins TRBV7-9 to TRBJ2-7; 8 nucleotides match TRBD1. This CDR3 spans 15 amino acids. The junction had 8 bases not matched to a gene; V was cut back by 0 bases and J by 7 bases. Germline CDR1 SEHNR, CDR2 FQNEAQ (reference sequence). Here the CDR3 DNA reads TGTGCCAGCAGCTTAGCGGGGCAGGGGGCAAAAGAGCAGTACTTC. Translated, it gives CASSLAGQGAKEQYF.

Here the CDR3 DNA reads TGTGCCAGCAGCTTAGTCATCACAGAGTCCTACGAGCAGTACTTC. This translates into CASSLVITESYEQYF. The J gene is TRBJ2-7, the V gene TRBV11-3; D gene unclear. Germline V lookup: CDR1 SGHNT, CDR2 YENEEA. V shed 1 base and J shed 1 base, with 11 bases lying between them. This CDR3 has 15 amino acids.